The source of this T cell receptor (beta chain) is a study of blood T cell repertoires in COVID-19. Study-wide context: T cells, B-cell-depleted T cells, or PBMCs provided the cDNA or gDNA that served as material.

The table came from immunoSEQ multiplex PCR; TCRdb's copy has only in-frame clones and leaves some out. In the table there are about 170,000 clones, just under 85% of which are singletons. This clone appeared once. Unmatched junction bases numbered 8, after V lost 5 bases and J lost 4 bases. The CDR3 covers 15 residues. From germline, CDR1 is LNHDA and CDR2 SQIVND (reference sequence). This sequence was found in an elderly woman with COVID-19, enrolled during active disease. The rearrangement uses TRBV19 and TRBJ1-1; 9 bases fit TRBD1. Specimen: peripheral blood. As DNA, the CDR3 is TGTGCCAGTAGTCCCTGGGACAGGGCGGGCACTGAAGCTTTCTTT. Translated, it gives CASSPWDRAGTEAFF.